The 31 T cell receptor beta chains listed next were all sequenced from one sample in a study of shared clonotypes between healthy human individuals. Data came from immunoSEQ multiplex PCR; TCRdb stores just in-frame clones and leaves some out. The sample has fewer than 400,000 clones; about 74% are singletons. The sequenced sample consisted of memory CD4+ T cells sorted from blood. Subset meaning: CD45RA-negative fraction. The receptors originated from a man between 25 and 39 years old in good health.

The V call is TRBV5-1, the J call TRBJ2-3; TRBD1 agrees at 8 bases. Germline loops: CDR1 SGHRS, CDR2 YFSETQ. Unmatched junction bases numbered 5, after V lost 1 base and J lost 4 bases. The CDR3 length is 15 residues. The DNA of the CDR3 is TGCGCCAGCAGCTTGCGCGGACAGGGCCCAGATACGCAGTATTTT. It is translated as CASSLRGQGPDTQYF.

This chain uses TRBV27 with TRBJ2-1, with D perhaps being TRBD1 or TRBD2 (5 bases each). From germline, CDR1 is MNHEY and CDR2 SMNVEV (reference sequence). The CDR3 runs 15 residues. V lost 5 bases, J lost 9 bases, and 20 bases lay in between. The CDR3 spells CASSRRGAERLEQFF. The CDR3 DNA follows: TGTGCCAGCAGTCGAAGGGGAGCCGAGCGCCTTGAGCAGTTCTTC.

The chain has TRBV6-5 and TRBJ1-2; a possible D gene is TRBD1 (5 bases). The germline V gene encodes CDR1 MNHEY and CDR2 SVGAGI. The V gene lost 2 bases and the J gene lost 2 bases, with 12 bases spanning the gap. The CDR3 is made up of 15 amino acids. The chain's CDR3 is CASSYGGGRNYGYTF. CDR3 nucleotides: TGTGCCAGCAGTTACGGCGGGGGACGAAACTATGGCTACACCTTC.

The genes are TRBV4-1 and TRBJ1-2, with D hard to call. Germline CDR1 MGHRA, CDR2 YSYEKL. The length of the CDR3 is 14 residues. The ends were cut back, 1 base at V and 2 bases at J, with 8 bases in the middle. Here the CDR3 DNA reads TGCGCCAGCAGCCAAGGGTCAGCAAACTATGGCTACACCTTC. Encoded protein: CASSQGSANYGYTF.

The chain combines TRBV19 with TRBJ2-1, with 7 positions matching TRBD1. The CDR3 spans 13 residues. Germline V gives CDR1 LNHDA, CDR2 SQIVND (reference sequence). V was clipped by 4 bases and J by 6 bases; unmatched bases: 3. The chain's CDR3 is CASSRRQGNEQFF. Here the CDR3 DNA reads TGTGCCAGTAGTAGACGACAGGGCAATGAGCAGTTCTTC.

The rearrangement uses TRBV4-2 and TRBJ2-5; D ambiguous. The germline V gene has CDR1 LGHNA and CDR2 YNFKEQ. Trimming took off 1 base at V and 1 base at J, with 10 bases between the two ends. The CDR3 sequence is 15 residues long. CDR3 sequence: CASSQVFGSQETQYF. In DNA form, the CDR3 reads TGTGCCAGCAGCCAAGTTTTCGGCAGCCAAGAGACCCAGTACTTC.

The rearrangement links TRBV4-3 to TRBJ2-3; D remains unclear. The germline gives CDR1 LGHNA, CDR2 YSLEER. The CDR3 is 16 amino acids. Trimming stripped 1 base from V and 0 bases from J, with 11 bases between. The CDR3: CASSQGWTPSTDTQYF. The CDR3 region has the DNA TGCGCCAGCAGCCAAGGGTGGACGCCTAGCACAGATACGCAGTATTTT.

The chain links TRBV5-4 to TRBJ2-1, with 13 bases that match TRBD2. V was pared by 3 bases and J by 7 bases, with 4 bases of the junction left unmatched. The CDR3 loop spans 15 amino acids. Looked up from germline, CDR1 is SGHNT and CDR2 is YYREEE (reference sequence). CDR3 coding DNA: TGTGCCAGCAGCTCTACACTAGCGGGAGGGAATGAGCAGTTCTTC. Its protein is CASSSTLAGGNEQFF.

Here the CDR3 reads CASKGHEQETQYF. CDR3 nucleotide sequence: TGTGCCAGCAAGGGACACGAACAAGAGACCCAGTACTTC. The genes are TRBV27 and TRBJ2-5; weak D call: TRBD1 (6 bases). The CDR3 is 13 residues long. Germline CDR1 is MNHEY and CDR2 is SMNVEV (reference sequence). V was shortened by 7 bases and J by 2 bases, with 11 bases between the two germline ends.

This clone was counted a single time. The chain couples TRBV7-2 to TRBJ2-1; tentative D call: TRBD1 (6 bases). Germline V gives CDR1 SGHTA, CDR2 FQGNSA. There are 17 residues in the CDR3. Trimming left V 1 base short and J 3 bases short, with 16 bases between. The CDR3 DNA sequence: TGTGCCAGCAGCTTAGGAGGGGTACGGGACAACTACAATGAGCAGTTCTTC. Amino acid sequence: CASSLGGVRDNYNEQFF.

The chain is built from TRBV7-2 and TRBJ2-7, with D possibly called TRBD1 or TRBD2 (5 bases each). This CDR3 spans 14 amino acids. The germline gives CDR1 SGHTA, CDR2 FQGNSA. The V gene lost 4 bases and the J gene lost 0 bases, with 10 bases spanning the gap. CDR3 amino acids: CASSWDGNSYEQYF. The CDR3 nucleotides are TGTGCCAGCAGCTGGGACGGGAACTCCTACGAGCAGTACTTC.

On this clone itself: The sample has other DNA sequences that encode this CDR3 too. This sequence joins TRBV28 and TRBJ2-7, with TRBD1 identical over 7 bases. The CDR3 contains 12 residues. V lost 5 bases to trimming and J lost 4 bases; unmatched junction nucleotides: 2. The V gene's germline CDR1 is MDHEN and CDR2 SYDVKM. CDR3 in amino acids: CASSPQGYEQYF. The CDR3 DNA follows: TGTGCCAGCAGTCCACAGGGGTACGAGCAGTACTTC.

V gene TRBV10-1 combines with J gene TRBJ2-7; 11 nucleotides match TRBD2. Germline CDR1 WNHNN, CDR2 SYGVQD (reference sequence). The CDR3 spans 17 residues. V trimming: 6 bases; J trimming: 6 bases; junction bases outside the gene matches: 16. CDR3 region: CASSRANLAGGPGEQYF. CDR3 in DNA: TGCGCCAGCAGCCGCGCCAACTTAGCGGGAGGGCCGGGCGAGCAGTACTTC.

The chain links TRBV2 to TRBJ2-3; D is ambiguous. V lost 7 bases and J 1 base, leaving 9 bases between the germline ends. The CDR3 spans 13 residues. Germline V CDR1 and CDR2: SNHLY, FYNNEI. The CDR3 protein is CASKVSGTDTQYF. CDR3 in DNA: TGTGCCAGCAAGGTCTCGGGCACAGATACGCAGTATTTT.

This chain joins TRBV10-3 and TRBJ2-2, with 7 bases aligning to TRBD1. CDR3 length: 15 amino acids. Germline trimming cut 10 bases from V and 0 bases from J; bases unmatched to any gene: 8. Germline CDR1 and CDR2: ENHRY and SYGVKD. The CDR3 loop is CATKGQTTNTGELFF. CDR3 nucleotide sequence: TGTGCCACCAAGGGACAGACTACGAACACCGGGGAGCTGTTTTTT.

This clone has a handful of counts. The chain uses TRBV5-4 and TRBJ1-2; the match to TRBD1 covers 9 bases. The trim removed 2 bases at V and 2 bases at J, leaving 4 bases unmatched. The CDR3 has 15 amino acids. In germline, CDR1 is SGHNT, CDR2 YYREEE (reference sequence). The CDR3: CASSFYGTGNYGYTF. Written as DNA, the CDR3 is TGTGCCAGCAGCTTCTACGGGACAGGGAACTATGGCTACACCTTC.

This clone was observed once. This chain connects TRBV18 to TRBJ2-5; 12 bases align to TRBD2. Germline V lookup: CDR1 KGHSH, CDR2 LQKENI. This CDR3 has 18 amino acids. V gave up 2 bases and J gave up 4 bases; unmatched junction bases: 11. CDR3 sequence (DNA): TGTGCCAGCTCACCAGCTTCTAGCGGGAGGGCCCTCGGAGAGACCCAGTACTTC. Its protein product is CASSPASSGRALGETQYF. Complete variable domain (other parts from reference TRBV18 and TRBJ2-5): NAGVMQNPRHLVRRRGQEARLRCSPMKGHSHVYWYRQLPEEGLKFMVYLQKENIIDESGMPKERFSAEFPKEGPSILRIQQVVRGDSAAYFCASSPASSGRALGETQYFGPGTRLLVL.

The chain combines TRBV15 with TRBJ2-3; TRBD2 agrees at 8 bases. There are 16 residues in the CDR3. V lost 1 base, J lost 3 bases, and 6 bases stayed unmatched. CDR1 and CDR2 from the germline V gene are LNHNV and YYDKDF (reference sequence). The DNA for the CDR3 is TGTGCCACCAGCAGAGTGGGTAGCGGGATGACAGATACGCAGTATTTT. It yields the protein CATSRVGSGMTDTQYF.

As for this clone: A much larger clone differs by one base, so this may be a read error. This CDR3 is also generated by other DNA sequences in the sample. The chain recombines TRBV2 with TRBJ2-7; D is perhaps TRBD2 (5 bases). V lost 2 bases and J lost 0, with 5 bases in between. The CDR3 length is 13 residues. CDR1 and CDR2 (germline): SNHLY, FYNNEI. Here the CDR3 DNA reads TGTGCCAGCAGTGAACGGGGCTCCTACGAGCAGTACTTC. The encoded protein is CASSERGSYEQYF.

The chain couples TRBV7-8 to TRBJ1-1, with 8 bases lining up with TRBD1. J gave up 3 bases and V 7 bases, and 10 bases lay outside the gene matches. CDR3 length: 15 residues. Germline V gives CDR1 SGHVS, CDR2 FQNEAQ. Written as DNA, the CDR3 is TGTGCCAGCAACCAGATCCTGACAGGGGACACTGAAGCTTTCTTT. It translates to CASNQILTGDTEAFF.

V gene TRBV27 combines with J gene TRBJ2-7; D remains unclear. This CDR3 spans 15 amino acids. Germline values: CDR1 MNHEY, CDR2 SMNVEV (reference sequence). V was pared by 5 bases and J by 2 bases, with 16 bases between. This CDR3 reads CASSLTAAGPYEQYF. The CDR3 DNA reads TGTGCCAGCAGTCTCACCGCAGCTGGACCCTACGAGCAGTACTTC.

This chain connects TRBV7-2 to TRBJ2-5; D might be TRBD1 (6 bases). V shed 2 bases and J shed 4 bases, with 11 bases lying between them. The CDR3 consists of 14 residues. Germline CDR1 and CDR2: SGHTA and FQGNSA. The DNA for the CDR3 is TGTGCCAGCAGCTTAACAGGGAAACCAGAGACCCAGTACTTC. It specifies CASSLTGKPETQYF.

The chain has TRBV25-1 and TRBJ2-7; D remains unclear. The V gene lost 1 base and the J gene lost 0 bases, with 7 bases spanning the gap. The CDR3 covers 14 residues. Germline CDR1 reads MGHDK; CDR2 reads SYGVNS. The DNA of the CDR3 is TGTGCCAGCAGTGAATGGAACAGCTCCTACGAGCAGTACTTC. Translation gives CASSEWNSSYEQYF.

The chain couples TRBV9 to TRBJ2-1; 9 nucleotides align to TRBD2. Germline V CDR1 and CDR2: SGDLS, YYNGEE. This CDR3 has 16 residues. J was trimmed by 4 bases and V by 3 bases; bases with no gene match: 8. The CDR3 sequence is CASSALAGAVYNEQFF. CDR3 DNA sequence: TGTGCCAGCAGCGCCTTAGCGGGAGCGGTATACAATGAGCAGTTCTTC.

In nucleotides, the CDR3 is TGTGCCAGCAGTGTTACCGGGACAGGGGACAGAGAGACCCAGTACTTC. Translating it yields CASSVTGTGDRETQYF. V is TRBV2 and J is TRBJ2-5; the match to TRBD1 covers 10 bases. Germline CDR1 reads SNHLY; CDR2 reads FYNNEI. The CDR3 length is 16 residues. The trim removed 4 bases at V and 4 bases at J, leaving 9 bases unmatched.

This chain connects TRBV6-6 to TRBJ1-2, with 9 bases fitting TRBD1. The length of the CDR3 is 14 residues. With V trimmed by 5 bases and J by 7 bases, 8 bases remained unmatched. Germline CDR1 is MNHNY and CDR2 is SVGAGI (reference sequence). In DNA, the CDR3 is TGTGCCAGCAGTGACAGCGGGACAGGGTTTGGCTACACCTTC. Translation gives CASSDSGTGFGYTF.

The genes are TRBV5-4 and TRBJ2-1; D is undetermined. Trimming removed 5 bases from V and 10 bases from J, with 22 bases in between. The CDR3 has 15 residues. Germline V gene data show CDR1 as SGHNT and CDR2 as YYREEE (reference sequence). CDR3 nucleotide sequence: TGTGCCAGCAGAAGTCGACAAAGCGCTGCAGCCGAGCAGTTCTTC. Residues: CASRSRQSAAAEQFF.

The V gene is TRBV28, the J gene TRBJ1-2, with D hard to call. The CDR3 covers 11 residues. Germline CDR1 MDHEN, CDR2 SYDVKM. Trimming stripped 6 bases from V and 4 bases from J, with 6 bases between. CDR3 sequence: CASSAVYGYTF. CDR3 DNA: TGTGCCAGCAGCGCAGTCTATGGCTACACCTTC.

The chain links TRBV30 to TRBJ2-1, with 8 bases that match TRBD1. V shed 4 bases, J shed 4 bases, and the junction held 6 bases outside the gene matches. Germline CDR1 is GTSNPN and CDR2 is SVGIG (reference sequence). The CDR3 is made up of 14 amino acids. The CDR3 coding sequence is TGTGCCTGGAAGTGGACAGGGATTTACAATGAGCAGTTCTTC. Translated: CAWKWTGIYNEQFF.

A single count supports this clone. The CDR3 DNA reads as TGTGCCAGCAGTCAGACCCCGGGGAAGACTGAAGCTTTCTTT. Translated: CASSQTPGKTEAFF. The chain has TRBV6-6 and TRBJ1-1; D ambiguous. The germline V gene encodes CDR1 MNHNY and CDR2 SVGAGI (reference sequence). The length of the CDR3 is 14 residues. Trimming left V 5 bases short and J 5 bases short, with 15 bases between.

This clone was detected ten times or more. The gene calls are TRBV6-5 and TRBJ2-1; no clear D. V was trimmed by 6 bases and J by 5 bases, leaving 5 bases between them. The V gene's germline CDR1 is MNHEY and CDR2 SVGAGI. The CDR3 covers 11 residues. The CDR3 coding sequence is TGTGCCAGCAGGCTAAACAATGAGCAGTTCTTC. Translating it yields CASRLNNEQFF.